This T cell receptor (beta chain) originates from a study of blood T cell repertoires in COVID-19. A Seattle source enrolled patients during active infection and followed them longitudinally. CDR1 is SNHLY, CDR2 FYNNEI, per germline. The junction had 10 bases not matched to a gene; V was cut back by 9 bases and J by 13 bases. This CDR3 is built from 14 residues. The table came from immunoSEQ multiplex PCR; TCRdb's copy has only in-frame clones and leaves some out. The profile shows just over 350,000 clones, about 88% of them singletons. This TCR was sampled from a woman aged 55 to 70 with COVID-19, enrolled during active disease. The sequencing sample was made of peripheral blood. V gene TRBV2 combines with J gene TRBJ2-1; 15 nucleotides match TRBD2. This chain's CDR3 is CASVGLAGGPEQFF. In DNA, the CDR3 is TGTGCCAGTGTGGGACTAGCGGGGGGCCCGGAACAGTTCTTC.